In its sample, the clone carrying this T cell receptor (beta chain) was seen once. This record belongs to a study of blood T cell repertoires in COVID-19. Unmatched junction bases numbered 8, after V lost 2 bases and J lost 7 bases. CDR1 and CDR2 (germline): MNHNS, SASEGT. The CDR3 is 16 amino acids. All recovered Cohort 3 donors got two negative PCRs, got clearance, or saw symptom resolution. Original processing notes: It was from reference gene primer amplification that nucleated cell counts were estimated. Clones were sequenced by immunoSEQ multiplex PCR, and TCRdb holds only the in-frame ones, with some missing. The V and J calls and the clone size are those of that table, but D and trimming were determined from the DNA. In the table there are over 200,000 clones, approximately 80% of which are singletons.

The specimen sequenced was PBMCs or T cells enriched from blood (not recorded which). This chain joins TRBV6-1 and TRBJ2-1; 10 bases match TRBD2. This TCR came from a man aged 55 to 70 who had recovered from COVID-19. The CDR3 DNA sequence: TGTGCCAGCAGTGAAAATTCAGCGGGGGGGTGGAATGAGCAGTTCTTC. Translated: CASSENSAGGWNEQFF.